These T cell receptor beta chains were read from a single sample in a study of blood T cell repertoires in COVID-19. Clones were sequenced by immunoSEQ multiplex PCR, and TCRdb holds only the in-frame ones, with some missing. The repertoire includes around 160,000 clones, 80% to 90% of them detected once, and around an eighth sits in the top ten. Sequenced input: peripheral blood. These receptors all stem from a man aged 18 to 30 with COVID-19, enrolled during active disease. The CDR3 runs from the conserved cysteine through the conserved F or W. D genes are given only for firm matches. Expanded clones are given a class, and other clones once, few, many or no size at all.

>.|TRBV28|.|TRBJ2-2
CASSSTTGRPATGELFF
TGTGCCAGCAGTTCAACTACAGGGCGTCCGGCAACCGGGGAGCTGTTTTTT
>.|TRBV5-1|.|TRBJ1-1
CASSFNMNTEAFF
TGCGCCAGCAGCTTTAACATGAACACTGAAGCTTTCTTT
>.|TRBV15|TRBD1|TRBJ2-7
CATSRGQGASYEQYF
TGTGCCACCAGCAGAGGACAGGGGGCTTCTTACGAGCAGTACTTC
>once|TRBV2|.|TRBJ1-5
CASRGLGQPQHF
TGTGCCAGCAGGGGACTGGGCCAGCCCCAGCATTTT
>.|TRBV6-2/TRBV6-3|.|TRBJ2-3
CASSYFGAVNTDTQYF
TGTGCCAGCAGTTACTTCGGAGCGGTAAACACAGATACGCAGTATTTT
>.|TRBV6-5|TRBD1|TRBJ1-2
CASSQGAYGYTF
TGTGCCAGCAGTCAGGGGGCCTATGGCTACACCTTC
>.|TRBV7-9|.|TRBJ2-1
CASSPTRDAGYTEQFF
TGTGCCAGCAGCCCAACTCGGGACGCGGGGTACACTGAGCAGTTCTTC
>.|TRBV6-1|.|TRBJ1-2
CASSEAQGDYGYTF
TGTGCCAGCAGTGAAGCGCAAGGGGACTATGGCTACACCTTC
>.|TRBV27|TRBD1|TRBJ2-7
CASRPQGARLTYEQYF
TGTGCCAGCAGGCCACAGGGGGCCCGTCTTACCTACGAGCAGTACTTC
>.|TRBV5-6|TRBD1|TRBJ1-2
CASSPPTGGMLGYTF
TGTGCCAGCAGCCCACCGACAGGGGGCATGTTAGGCTACACCTTC
>.|TRBV4-3|TRBD1|TRBJ2-3
CASSFSQGATDTQYF
TGCGCCAGCAGCTTCTCCCAGGGGGCTACAGATACGCAGTATTTT
>.|TRBV28|TRBD2|TRBJ2-2
CATSGSWTGELFF
TGTGCGACTAGCGGGAGTTGGACCGGGGAGCTGTTTTTT
>once|TRBV6-1|TRBD1|TRBJ1-4
CASSEETGGGEKLFF
TGTGCCAGCAGTGAAGAAACAGGGGGTGGTGAAAAACTGTTTTTT
>.|TRBV2|.|TRBJ1-5
CASSPGQYSNQPQHF
TGTGCCAGCAGTCCCGGACAGTATAGCAATCAGCCCCAGCATTTT
>.|TRBV27|TRBD1|TRBJ1-6
CASSPGQGNSPLHF
TGTGCCAGCAGCCCGGGACAGGGTAATTCACCCCTCCACTTT
>.|TRBV15|TRBD1|TRBJ2-3
CATSPRGQGSTDTQYF
TGTGCCACCAGCCCCCGGGGACAGGGGAGCACAGATACGCAGTATTTT
>.|TRBV5-1|.|TRBJ1-1
CASSRGVRTEAFF
TGCGCCAGCAGCCGGGGGGTTCGGACTGAAGCTTTCTTT
>.|TRBV7-9|.|TRBJ2-2
CASSLSRELFF
TGTGCCAGCAGCTTATCCAGGGAGCTGTTTTTT
>.|TRBV13|TRBD2|TRBJ2-2
CASSPISGRALAGELFF
TGTGCCAGCAGCCCGATTAGCGGGAGGGCTCTGGCCGGGGAGCTGTTTTTT
>.|TRBV5-1|TRBD1|TRBJ2-5
CASSLAQTGGETQYF
TGCGCCAGCAGCTTGGCCCAGACAGGGGGGGAGACCCAGTACTTC
>.|TRBV27|.|TRBJ2-1
CASSSATSARPYNEQFF
TGTGCCAGCAGTAGCGCAACGTCAGCGAGACCCTACAATGAGCAGTTCTTC
>.|TRBV5-6|TRBD1|TRBJ2-2
CASSWGQTGELFF
TGTGCCAGCAGCTGGGGACAGACCGGGGAGCTGTTTTTT
>.|TRBV9|TRBD2|TRBJ2-2
CASSVQAGGPWTGELFF
TGTGCCAGCAGCGTACAAGCGGGAGGGCCCTGGACCGGGGAGCTGTTTTTT
>.|TRBV13|.|TRBJ1-1
CASSKPYGEAFF
TGTGCCAGCAGCAAGCCTTACGGTGAAGCTTTCTTT
>.|TRBV28|.|TRBJ1-1
CASSLFVGEDTEAFF
TGTGCCAGCAGTTTATTCGTGGGGGAGGACACTGAAGCTTTCTTT
>.|TRBV27|.|TRBJ2-1
CASSYLGGTELEEQFF
TGTGCCAGCAGCTATCTCGGCGGGACTGAGTTGGAGGAGCAGTTCTTC
>.|TRBV6-6|TRBD2|TRBJ2-3
CASSPALAVASTDTQYF
TGTGCCAGCAGTCCCGCGCTAGCGGTAGCTAGCACAGATACGCAGTATTTT
>.|TRBV9|.|TRBJ2-7
CASSSRTGDYEQYF
TGTGCCAGCAGCTCCCGTACGGGGGATTACGAGCAGTACTTC
>.|TRBV6-4|.|TRBJ2-3
CASSEQIYTDTQYF
TGTGCCAGCAGTGAACAGATTTACACAGATACGCAGTATTTT
>.|TRBV29-1|TRBD2|TRBJ2-7
CSVAAGGFTYEQYF
TGCAGCGTTGCAGCGGGAGGTTTCACCTACGAGCAGTACTTC
>.|TRBV27|.|TRBJ1-4
CASSLFGGHFATNEKLFF
TGTGCCAGCAGTTTATTTGGGGGCCACTTTGCAACTAATGAAAAACTGTTTTTT
>once|TRBV7-2|TRBD1|TRBJ2-7
CASSYGDREDYEQYF
TGTGCCAGCAGCTACGGGGACAGGGAAGACTACGAGCAGTACTTC
>.|TRBV21-1|.|TRBJ1-1
CASSKWSRPRGTEAFF
TGTGCCAGCAGCAAATGGTCGAGACCGCGGGGGACTGAAGCTTTCTTT
>.|TRBV27|TRBD2|TRBJ2-4
CASSSRLAGLAKNIQYF
TGTGCCAGCAGTTCCCGACTAGCGGGGCTAGCCAAAAACATTCAGTACTTC
>.|TRBV12-5|TRBD1|TRBJ2-3
CASGPGQGAGDTQYF
TGTGCTAGTGGTCCCGGACAGGGGGCTGGAGATACGCAGTATTTT
>few|TRBV15|TRBD1|TRBJ1-5
CATSRSPTGDQPQHF
TGTGCCACCAGCAGATCCCCGACAGGGGATCAGCCCCAGCATTTT
>.|TRBV2|.|TRBJ1-6
CASSPLGGGFIHF
TGTGCCAGCAGTCCGCTCGGGGGGGGCTTTATCCACTTT
>.|TRBV27|.|TRBJ2-7
CASRGQPSSYEQYF
TGTGCCAGCAGAGGACAGCCGAGCTCCTACGAGCAGTACTTC
>.|TRBV28|.|TRBJ2-2
CASSPTPKAGIRMNTGELFF
TGTGCCAGCAGTCCCACCCCGAAAGCGGGCATACGAATGAACACCGGGGAGCTGTTTTTT
>.|TRBV6-2/TRBV6-3|TRBD1|TRBJ1-5
CASSYRGQGGQPQHF
TGTGCCAGCAGTTACCGCGGACAGGGAGGTCAGCCCCAGCATTTT
>.|TRBV5-4|TRBD2|TRBJ2-2
CASSPGTSGWGGELFF
TGTGCCAGCAGCCCCGGGACTAGCGGGTGGGGCGGGGAGCTGTTTTTT
>.|TRBV10-3|.|TRBJ2-5
CAAGLRETQYF
TGTGCCGCCGGATTGAGGGAGACCCAGTACTTC
>.|TRBV27|.|TRBJ2-7
CASSLSSAFEQYF
TGTGCCAGCAGTCTCTCGAGTGCGTTCGAGCAGTACTTC